This T cell receptor beta chain was documented in a study of blood T cell repertoires in COVID-19. Study in general: Samples taken during acute and convalescent COVID-19 were collected in the United States, Italy and Spain. T cells, B-cell-depleted T cells, or PBMCs provided the cDNA or gDNA that served as material.

Per the original methods: Quantification of nucleated cells was approximated via reference gene primer amplification. Method: immunoSEQ multiplex PCR; TCRdb's copy keeps in-frame clones and lacks some. Clone size and the V and J calls come from that table; the DNA yielded D and trimming. The sample has 40,000 to 55,000 clones; roughly 80% are singletons. This receptor was taken from a man aged 50 to 59 with acute or convalescent COVID-19. Sequencing was carried out using peripheral blood.

The CDR3 DNA reads as TGTGCCAGCAGCCGGGACAACTCCTACGAGCAGTACTTC. Protein sequence: CASSRDNSYEQYF. This chain links TRBV6-5 with TRBJ2-7; D might be TRBD1 (6 bases). The length of the CDR3 is 13 residues. In germline, CDR1 is MNHEY, CDR2 SVGAGI. The V end lost 6 bases, the J end lost 0 bases, and 9 bases lay between the germline ends.